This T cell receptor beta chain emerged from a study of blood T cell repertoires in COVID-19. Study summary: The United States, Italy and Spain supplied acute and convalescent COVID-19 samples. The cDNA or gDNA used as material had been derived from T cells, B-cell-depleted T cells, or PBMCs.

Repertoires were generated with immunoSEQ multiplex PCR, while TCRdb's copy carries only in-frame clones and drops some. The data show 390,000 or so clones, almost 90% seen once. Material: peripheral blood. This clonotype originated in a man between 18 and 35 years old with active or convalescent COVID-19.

The CDR3 loop is CASGLVLGDWTGETDTQYF. For the CDR3, the DNA is TGTGCTAGTGGTTTGGTCTTGGGGGACTGGACAGGGGAGACAGATACGCAGTATTTT. This chain connects TRBV12-5 to TRBJ2-3; 9 positions match TRBD1. J gave up 3 bases and V 0 bases, and 13 bases lay outside the gene matches. CDR1 is LGHNT and CDR2 is FRNRAP in the germline V gene. The CDR3 runs to 19 residues.